These T cell receptor beta chains were read from a single sample in a study of early T cells in non-severe SARS-CoV-2 infection. TCRdb analysed the 5' RACE reads with MiXCR anew, one entry per CDR3 protein. The sample lists around 35,000 distinct CDR3 sequences, 5.5% to 7% seen once, with 4.8% in the top ten. Material for sequencing was whole blood. All receptors derive from an adult who was a healthcare worker with PCR-confirmed SARS-CoV-2 infection or an uninfected control (not recorded which). The CDR3 runs from the conserved cysteine through the conserved F or W. A D gene is named only where the DNA matches it firmly. Size tells how often a clone was seen (once, few, many) or the class of an expanded clone, and some rows leave it out.

J gene | D gene | clone size | V gene | CDR3 protein | CDR3 DNA
TRBJ2-1 | NA | many | TRBV6-5 | CASKRGWSSIQSYNEQFF | TGTGCCAGCAAACGGGGGTGGTCGAGCATCCAAAGTTACAATGAGCAGTTCTTC
TRBJ2-7 | TRBD2 | many | TRBV3-1 | CASSQGSSIGRVYEQYF | TGTGCCAGCAGCCAAGGGTCCTCTATCGGGAGGGTATACGAGCAGTACTTC
TRBJ2-4 | NA | many | TRBV6-5 | CASSLIQAGKNIQYF | TGTGCCAGCAGTTTGATCCAGGCGGGGAAAAACATTCAGTACTTC
TRBJ2-7 | NA | many | TRBV7-9 | CASSLGENYEQYF | TGTGCCAGCAGCTTGGGGGAGAACTACGAGCAGTACTTC
TRBJ2-1 | NA | many | TRBV14 | CASSLWSGNEQFF | TGTGCCAGCAGCCTGTGGAGCGGGAATGAGCAGTTCTTC
TRBJ2-5 | TRBD2 | many | TRBV7-9 | CASSLWLADQETQYF | TGTGCCAGCAGCTTATGGCTAGCGGACCAAGAGACCCAGTACTTC
TRBJ2-5 | TRBD2 | many | TRBV11-2 | CASSQGLAGVETQYF | TGTGCCAGCAGCCAGGGACTAGCGGGAGTGGAGACCCAGTACTTC
TRBJ1-5 | TRBD1 | few | TRBV6-4 | CASSQTGENQPQHF | TGTGCCAGCAGTCAGACAGGGGAAAATCAGCCCCAGCATTTT
TRBJ2-1 | NA | NA | TRBV6-5 | CASTTSWNNEQFF | TGTGCCAGCACTACTAGCTGGAACAATGAGCAGTTCTTC
TRBJ2-5 | TRBD2 | many | TRBV12-3/TRBV12-4 | CASRRPGGETQYF | TGTGCCAGCAGGCGACCGGGAGGAGAGACCCAGTACTTC
TRBJ1-2 | TRBD1 | many | TRBV10-3 | CAISESRDRAIGYTF | TGTGCCATCAGTGAGTCGAGGGACAGGGCTATTGGCTACACCTTC
TRBJ1-2 | TRBD1 | many | TRBV19 | CASSIGTGGYGYTF | TGTGCCAGTAGTATCGGGACAGGGGGATATGGCTACACCTTC
TRBJ2-5 | TRBD2 | many | TRBV3-1 | CASSQATGTSGIETQYF | TGTGCCAGCAGCCAAGCTACCGGGACTAGCGGGATAGAGACCCAGTACTTC
TRBJ2-1 | TRBD2 | few | TRBV11-2 | CASSLESGSSYNEQFF | TGTGCCAGCAGCTTAGAAAGCGGGAGTAGCTACAATGAGCAGTTCTTC
TRBJ2-4 | NA | many | TRBV5-5 | CASAGSGKNIQYF | TGTGCCAGCGCGGGGTCCGGCAAAAACATTCAGTACTTC
TRBJ2-4 | NA | few | TRBV2 | CASSDYGPNIQYF | TGTGCCAGCAGTGATTACGGACCAAACATTCAGTACTTC
TRBJ1-1 | TRBD1 | many | TRBV18 | CASSPQTGGYNTEAFF | TGTGCCAGCTCACCCCAGACAGGGGGCTATAACACTGAAGCTTTCTTT
TRBJ1-5 | TRBD1 | many | TRBV5-5 | CASSLGQGAVQPQHF | TGTGCCAGCAGCCTGGGACAGGGGGCCGTTCAGCCCCAGCATTTT
TRBJ1-1 | TRBD1 | many | TRBV29-1 | CSVVGTANTEAFF | TGCAGCGTCGTCGGGACAGCTAACACTGAAGCTTTCTTT
TRBJ2-1 | NA | many | TRBV11-2 | CASRQQGVFNEQFF | TGTGCCAGCAGGCAACAGGGAGTCTTTAATGAGCAGTTCTTC
TRBJ2-5 | NA | many | TRBV29-1 | CSVGRPKETQYF | TGCAGCGTCGGACGGCCCAAAGAGACCCAGTACTTC
TRBJ1-1 | NA | NA | TRBV18 | CASSPPVGVGAWENTEAFF | TGTGCCAGCTCACCACCGGTAGGGGTTGGGGCGTGGGAGAACACTGAAGCTTTCTTT
TRBJ2-2 | TRBD1 | many | TRBV7-3 | CASSQQTGAAGELFF | TGTGCCAGCAGCCAACAGACAGGGGCGGCCGGGGAGCTGTTTTTT
TRBJ2-1 | NA | many | TRBV4-2 | CASSQPSTGSSYNEQFF | TGTGCCAGCAGTCAACCGTCTACGGGCTCCTCCTACAATGAGCAGTTCTTC
TRBJ1-2 | TRBD1 | many | TRBV28 | CASSAGTDNYGYTF | TGTGCCAGCAGTGCTGGGACAGACAACTATGGCTACACCTTC
TRBJ2-2 | TRBD1 | NA | TRBV24-1 | CATSERWGTGTGELFF | TGTGCCACCAGTGAGCGGTGGGGGACAGGAACCGGGGAGCTGTTTTTT
TRBJ2-7 | TRBD1 | NA | TRBV28 | CASSFWDREVWNF | TGTGCCAGCAGTTTTTGGGACAGGGAGGTTTGGAACTTC
TRBJ2-4 | NA | NA | TRBV7-9 | CASSKPDPPEKNIQYF | TGTGCCAGCAGCAAACCTGACCCCCCGGAGAAAAACATTCAGTACTTC
TRBJ1-1 | NA | many | TRBV29-1 | CSVFDTMNTEAFF | TGCAGCGTTTTCGATACTATGAACACTGAAGCTTTCTTT
TRBJ2-1 | TRBD2 | many | TRBV28 | CASSLGLAGAVEQFF | TGTGCCAGCAGTTTAGGACTAGCGGGAGCCGTTGAGCAGTTCTTC
TRBJ2-2 | NA | many | TRBV21-1 | CASSKLQGWTGELFF | TGTGCCAGCAGCAAATTGCAGGGATGGACCGGGGAGCTGTTTTTT